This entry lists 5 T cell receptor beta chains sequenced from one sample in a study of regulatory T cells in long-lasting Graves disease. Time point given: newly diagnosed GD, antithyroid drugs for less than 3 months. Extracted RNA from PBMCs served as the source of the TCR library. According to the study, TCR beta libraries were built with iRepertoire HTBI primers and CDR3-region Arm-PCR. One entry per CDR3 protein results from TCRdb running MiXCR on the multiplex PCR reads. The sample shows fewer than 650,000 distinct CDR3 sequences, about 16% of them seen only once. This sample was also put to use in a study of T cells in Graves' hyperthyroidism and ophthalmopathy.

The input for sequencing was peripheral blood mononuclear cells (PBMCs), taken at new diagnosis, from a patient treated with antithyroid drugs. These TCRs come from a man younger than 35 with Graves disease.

The CDR3 loop reads CASSSGTSGSVSYNEQFF. CDR3 nucleotide sequence: TGTGCCAGCAGCTCTGGGACTAGCGGGAGTGTCTCCTACAATGAGCAGTTCTTC. The chain recombines TRBV11-3 with TRBJ2-1; 14 nucleotides line up with TRBD2. Germline CDR1 and CDR2: SGHNT and YENEEA. CDR3 length: 18 amino acids. The V segment lost 4 bases and the J segment 0 bases; nucleotides outside the gene matches: 5.

CDR3 bases: TGTGCCAGCAGCGAGAGGGGGCTTCTAGGAAACACCATATATTTT. Amino acids: CASSERGLLGNTIYF. The genes are TRBV9 and TRBJ1-3, with 7 nucleotides matching TRBD1. Germline lookup yields CDR1 SGDLS and CDR2 YYNGEE. CDR3 size: 15 residues. The V gene end was trimmed by 3 bases and the J gene end by 4 bases; junction bases not matched to a gene: 7. The variable domain in full, with the rest retrieved from reference TRBV9 and TRBJ1-3, is DSGVTQTPKHLITATGQRVTLRCSPRSGDLSVYWYQQSLDQGLQFLIQYYNGEERAKGNILERFSAQQFPDLHSELNLSSLELGDSALYFCASSERGLLGNTIYFGEGSWLTVV.

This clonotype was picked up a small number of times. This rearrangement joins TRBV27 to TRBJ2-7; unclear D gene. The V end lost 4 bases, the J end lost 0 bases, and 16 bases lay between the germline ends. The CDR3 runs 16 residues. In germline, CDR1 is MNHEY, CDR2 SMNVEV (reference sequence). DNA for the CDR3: TGTGCCAGCAGTTCCCTCCCGGGCCCTAGCTCCTACGAGCAGTACTTC. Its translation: CASSSLPGPSSYEQYF.

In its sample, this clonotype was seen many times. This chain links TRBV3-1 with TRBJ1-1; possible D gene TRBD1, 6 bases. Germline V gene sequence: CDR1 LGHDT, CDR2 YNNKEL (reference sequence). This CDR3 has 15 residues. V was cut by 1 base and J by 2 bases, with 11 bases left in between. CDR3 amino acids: CASSQVGGANTEAFF. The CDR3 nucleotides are TGTGCCAGCAGCCAAGTGGGGGGGGCAAACACTGAAGCTTTCTTT.

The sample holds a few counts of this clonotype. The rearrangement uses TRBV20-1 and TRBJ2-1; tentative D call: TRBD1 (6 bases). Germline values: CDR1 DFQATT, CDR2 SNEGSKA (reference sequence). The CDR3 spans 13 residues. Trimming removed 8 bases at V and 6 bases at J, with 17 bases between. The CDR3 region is CSLKPGHFNEQFF. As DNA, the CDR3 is TGCAGTCTAAAACCGGGACATTTCAATGAGCAGTTCTTC.